A selection of T cell receptor beta chains follows, all from one sample in a study of blood T cell repertoires in COVID-19. Here immunoSEQ multiplex PCR was the method, and the copy in TCRdb shows in-frame clones only, minus some. The sample records about 200,000 clones, less than 85% being singletons. Sequencing was carried out using peripheral blood. Source of these receptors: an older woman with acute or convalescent COVID-19. Each CDR3 is given with its conserved first and last residue. The D gene is left open where the match is weak. The listing skips clone size in some rows; elsewhere it reads once, few, many or a size class.

abundance: .
d_gene: .
j_gene: TRBJ2-2
v_gene: TRBV18
len: 15
CDR3aa: CASSPTGLNTGELFF
CDR3nt: TGTGCCAGCTCACCGACAGGCCTAAACACCGGGGAGCTGTTTTTT

abundance: .
d_gene: .
j_gene: TRBJ2-7
v_gene: TRBV18
len: 15
CDR3aa: CASSPPSSSPYEQYF
CDR3nt: TGTGCCAGCTCACCACCGTCGAGTTCCCCCTACGAGCAGTACTTC

abundance: .
d_gene: .
j_gene: TRBJ1-5
v_gene: TRBV2
len: 12
CDR3aa: CASSGGNQPQHF
CDR3nt: TGTGCCAGCAGTGGAGGCAATCAGCCCCAGCATTTT

abundance: few
d_gene: TRBD2
j_gene: TRBJ2-5
v_gene: TRBV11-3
len: 17
CDR3aa: CASSPGTSGGYQETQYF
CDR3nt: TGTGCCAGCAGCCCCGGGACTAGCGGGGGGTACCAAGAGACCCAGTACTTC

abundance: .
d_gene: .
j_gene: TRBJ2-3
v_gene: TRBV7-9
len: 14
CDR3aa: CASSSTSSTDTQYF
CDR3nt: TGTGCCAGCAGCTCTACTAGCAGCACAGATACGCAGTATTTT

abundance: .
d_gene: .
j_gene: TRBJ2-2
v_gene: TRBV10-3
len: 16
CDR3aa: CAISESGPGNTGELFF
CDR3nt: TGTGCCATCAGTGAGTCGGGGCCGGGTAACACCGGGGAGCTGTTTTTT

abundance: few
d_gene: TRBD2
j_gene: TRBJ2-1
v_gene: TRBV11-2
len: 16
CDR3aa: CASRRGSGGLYNEQFF
CDR3nt: TGTGCCAGCAGGCGAGGATCGGGGGGACTCTACAATGAGCAGTTCTTC

abundance: .
d_gene: .
j_gene: TRBJ2-7
v_gene: TRBV27
len: 14
CDR3aa: CASSLGAGSYEQYF
CDR3nt: TGTGCCAGCAGTTTGGGGGCTGGCTCCTACGAGCAGTACTTC

abundance: .
d_gene: TRBD2
j_gene: TRBJ2-1
v_gene: TRBV5-4
len: 17
CDR3aa: CASSPGTSGSRDNEQFF
CDR3nt: TGTGCCAGCAGCCCTGGGACTAGCGGGAGCCGGGACAATGAGCAGTTCTTC

abundance: few
d_gene: TRBD1
j_gene: TRBJ1-6
v_gene: TRBV10-3
len: 14
CDR3aa: CAITPDRNNSPLHF
CDR3nt: TGTGCCATCACCCCGGACAGGAATAATTCACCCCTCCACTTT

abundance: .
d_gene: .
j_gene: TRBJ2-7
v_gene: TRBV11-2
len: 15
CDR3aa: CASSSPLEWESEQYF
CDR3nt: TGTGCCAGCAGCTCTCCCCTTGAGTGGGAGTCCGAGCAGTACTTC

abundance: .
d_gene: TRBD2
j_gene: TRBJ2-1
v_gene: TRBV18
len: 15
CDR3aa: CASSPPSGVKNEQFF
CDR3nt: TGTGCCAGCTCACCACCTAGCGGGGTTAAAAATGAGCAGTTCTTC

abundance: .
d_gene: TRBD1
j_gene: TRBJ1-3
v_gene: TRBV28
len: 17
CDR3aa: CASSPPGQGAPGNTIYF
CDR3nt: TGTGCCAGCAGTCCTCCGGGACAGGGGGCTCCCGGAAACACCATATATTTT

abundance: .
d_gene: .
j_gene: TRBJ1-5
v_gene: TRBV19
len: 13
CDR3aa: CASSIAQDQPQHF
CDR3nt: TGTGCCAGTAGTATAGCACAGGATCAGCCCCAGCATTTT